The T cell receptor (beta chain) described here comes from a study of blood T cells in healthy people across ages. V lost 1 base to trimming and J lost 2 bases, with 9 bases between them. Germline V CDR1 and CDR2: ENHRY, SYGVKD. The CDR3 consists of 15 residues. Through a sample-barcoded 5' primer and a J-beta primer mix, a second PCR was run for roughly 6 to 11 cycles. TCRdb reprocessed the 5' RACE reads via MiXCR and lists one record per CDR3 protein. Of over a million distinct CDR3 sequences listed, 35% to 55% were seen once; the top ten hold 15% to 20%. This clonotype was detected only a few times.

The TCR comes from a woman aged 55-69 years in good health. The source material was blood. The V call is TRBV10-3, the J call TRBJ1-5; D gene unclear. CDR3 region: CAISEFGVGNQPQHF. The CDR3 DNA reads TGTGCCATCAGTGAGTTTGGGGTGGGCAATCAGCCCCAGCATTTT.